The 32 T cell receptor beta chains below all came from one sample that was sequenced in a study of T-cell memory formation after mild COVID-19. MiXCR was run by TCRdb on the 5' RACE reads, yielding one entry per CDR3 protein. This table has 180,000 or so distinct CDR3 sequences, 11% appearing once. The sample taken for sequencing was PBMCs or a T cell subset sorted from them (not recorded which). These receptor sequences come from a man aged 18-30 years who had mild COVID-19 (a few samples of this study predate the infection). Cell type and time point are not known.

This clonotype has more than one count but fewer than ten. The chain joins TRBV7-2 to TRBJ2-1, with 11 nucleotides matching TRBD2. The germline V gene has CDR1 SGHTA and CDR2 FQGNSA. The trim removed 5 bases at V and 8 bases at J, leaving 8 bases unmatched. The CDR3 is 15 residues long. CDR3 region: CASSPRLAGTDEQFF. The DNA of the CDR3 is TGTGCCAGCAGCCCCCGACTAGCGGGGACCGATGAGCAGTTCTTC.

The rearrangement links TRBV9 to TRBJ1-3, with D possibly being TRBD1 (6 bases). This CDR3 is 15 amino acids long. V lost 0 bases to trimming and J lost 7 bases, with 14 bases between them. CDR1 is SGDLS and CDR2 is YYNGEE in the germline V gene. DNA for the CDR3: TGTGCCAGCAGCGTAGGGACAGCTCCCGGGAACACCATATATTTT. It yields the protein CASSVGTAPGNTIYF. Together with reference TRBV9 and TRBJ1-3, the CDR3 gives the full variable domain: DSGVTQTPKHLITATGQRVTLRCSPRSGDLSVYWYQQSLDQGLQFLIQYYNGEERAKGNILERFSAQQFPDLHSELNLSSLELGDSALYFCASSVGTAPGNTIYFGEGSWLTVV.

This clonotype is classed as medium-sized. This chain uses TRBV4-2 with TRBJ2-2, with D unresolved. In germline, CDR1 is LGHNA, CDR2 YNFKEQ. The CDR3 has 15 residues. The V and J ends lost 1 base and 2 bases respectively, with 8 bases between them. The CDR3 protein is CASSQASRNTGELFF. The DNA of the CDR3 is TGTGCCAGCAGCCAAGCATCCCGAAACACCGGGGAGCTGTTTTTT.

This CDR3 reads CASSESRVGTDTQYF. CDR3 nucleotides: TGCGCCAGCAGTGAGTCGAGGGTAGGCACAGATACGCAGTATTTT. V usage is TRBV10-1 and J usage is TRBJ2-3, with D perhaps TRBD2 (5 bases). This CDR3 spans 15 amino acids. The germline V and J ends were trimmed by 0 bases and 1 base, with 8 bases remaining between them. CDR1 and CDR2 from the germline V gene are WNHNN and SYGVQD (reference sequence).

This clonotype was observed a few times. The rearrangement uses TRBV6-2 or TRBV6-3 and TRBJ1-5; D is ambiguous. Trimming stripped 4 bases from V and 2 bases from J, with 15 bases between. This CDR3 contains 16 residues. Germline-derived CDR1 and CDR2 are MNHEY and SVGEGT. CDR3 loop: CASSSQRHWGNQPQHF. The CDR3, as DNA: TGTGCCAGCAGTTCTCAGCGCCACTGGGGCAATCAGCCCCAGCATTTT.

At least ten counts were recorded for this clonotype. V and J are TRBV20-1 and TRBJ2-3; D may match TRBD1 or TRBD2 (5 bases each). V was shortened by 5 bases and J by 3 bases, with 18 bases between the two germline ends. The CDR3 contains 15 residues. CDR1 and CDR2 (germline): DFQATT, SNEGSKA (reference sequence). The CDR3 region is CSARPRGSWTDTQYF. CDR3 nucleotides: TGCAGTGCTCGCCCCCGGGGCAGCTGGACAGATACGCAGTATTTT.

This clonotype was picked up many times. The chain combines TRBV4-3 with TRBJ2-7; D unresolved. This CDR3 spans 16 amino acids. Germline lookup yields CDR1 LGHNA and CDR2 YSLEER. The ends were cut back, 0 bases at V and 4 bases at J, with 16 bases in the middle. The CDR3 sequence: CASSQEYETTRYEQYF. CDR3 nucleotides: TGCGCCAGCAGCCAAGAATACGAGACAACCAGATACGAGCAGTACTTC.

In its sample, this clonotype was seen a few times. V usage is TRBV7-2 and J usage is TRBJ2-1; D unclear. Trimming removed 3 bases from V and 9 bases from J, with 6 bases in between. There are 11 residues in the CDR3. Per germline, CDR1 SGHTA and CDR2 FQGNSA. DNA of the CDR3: TGTGCCAGCAGCTTTATGAGTGAGCAGTTCTTC. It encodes CASSFMSEQFF.

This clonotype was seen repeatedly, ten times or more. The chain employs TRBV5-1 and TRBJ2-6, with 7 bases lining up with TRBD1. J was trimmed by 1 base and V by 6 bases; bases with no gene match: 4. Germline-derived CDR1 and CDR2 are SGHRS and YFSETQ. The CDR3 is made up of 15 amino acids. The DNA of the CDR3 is TGCGCCAGCATCGACAGGGAGTCTGGGGCCAACGTCCTGACTTTC. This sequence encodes CASIDRESGANVLTF.

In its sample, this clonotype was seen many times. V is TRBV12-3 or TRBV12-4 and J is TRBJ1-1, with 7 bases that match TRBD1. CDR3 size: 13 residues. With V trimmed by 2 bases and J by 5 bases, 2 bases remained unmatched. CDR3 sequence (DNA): TGTGCCAGCAGTTTAACAGGGGAAACTGAAGCTTTCTTT. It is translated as CASSLTGETEAFF.

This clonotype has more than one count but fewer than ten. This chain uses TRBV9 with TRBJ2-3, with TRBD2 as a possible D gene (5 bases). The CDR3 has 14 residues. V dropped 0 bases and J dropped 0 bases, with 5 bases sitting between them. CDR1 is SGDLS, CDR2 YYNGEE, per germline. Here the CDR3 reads CASSVAGSTDTQYF. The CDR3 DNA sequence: TGTGCCAGCAGCGTAGCGGGGAGCACAGATACGCAGTATTTT.

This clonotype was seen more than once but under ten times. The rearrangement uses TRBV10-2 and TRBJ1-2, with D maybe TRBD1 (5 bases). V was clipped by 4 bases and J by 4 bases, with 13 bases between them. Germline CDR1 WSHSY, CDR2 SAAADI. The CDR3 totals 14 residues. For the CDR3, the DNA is TGCGCCAGCAGTGTAGGGGCTATAAGCTATGGCTACACCTTC. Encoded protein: CASSVGAISYGYTF.

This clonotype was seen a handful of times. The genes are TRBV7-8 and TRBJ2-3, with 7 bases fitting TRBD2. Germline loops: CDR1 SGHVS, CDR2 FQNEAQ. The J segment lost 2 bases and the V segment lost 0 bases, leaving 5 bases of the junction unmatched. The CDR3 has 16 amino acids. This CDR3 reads CASSLAFRGDTDTQYF. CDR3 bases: TGTGCCAGCAGCTTAGCGTTTCGGGGGGACACAGATACGCAGTATTTT. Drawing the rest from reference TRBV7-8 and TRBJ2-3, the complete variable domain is GAGVSQSPRYKVAKRGQDVALRCDPISGHVSLFWYQQALGQGPEFLTYFQNEAQLDKSGLPSDRFFAERPEGSVSTLKIQRTQQEDSAVYLCASSLAFRGDTDTQYFGPGTRLTVL.

The DNA of the CDR3 is TGTGCCAGCAGCTCCCCGCCCCCCGACAGAAGAAAGACCCAGTACTTC. This sequence encodes CASSSPPPDRRKTQYF. The chain is built from TRBV13 and TRBJ2-5; weak D call: TRBD1 (5 bases). Trimming removed 4 bases from V and 6 bases from J, with 21 bases in between. The CDR3 length is 16 residues. From germline, CDR1 is PRHDT and CDR2 FYEKMQ (reference sequence).

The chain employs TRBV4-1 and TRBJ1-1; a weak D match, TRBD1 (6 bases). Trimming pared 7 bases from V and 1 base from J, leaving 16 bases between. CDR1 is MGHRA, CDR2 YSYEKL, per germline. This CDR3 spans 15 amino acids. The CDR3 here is CASNSGTWENTEAFF. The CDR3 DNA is TGCGCCAGCAACTCCGGGACATGGGAGAACACTGAAGCTTTCTTT.

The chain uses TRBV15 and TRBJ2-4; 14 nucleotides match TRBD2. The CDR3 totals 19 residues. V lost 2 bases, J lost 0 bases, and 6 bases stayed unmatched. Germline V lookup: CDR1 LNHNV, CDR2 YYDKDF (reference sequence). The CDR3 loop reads CATSRTGTSGGLAKNIQYF. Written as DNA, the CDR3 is TGTGCCACCAGCAGAACCGGGACTAGCGGGGGCCTAGCCAAAAACATTCAGTACTTC.

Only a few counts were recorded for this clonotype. CDR3 sequence reads: CASSFQGAEKLFF. The DNA of the CDR3 is TGCGCCAGCAGCTTTCAGGGGGCTGAAAAACTGTTTTTT. The V call is TRBV5-1, the J call TRBJ1-4, with 8 positions matching TRBD1. CDR1 SGHRS and CDR2 YFSETQ come from the germline V gene. The length of the CDR3 is 13 residues. After removal of 2 bases from V and 7 bases from J, the junction contained 1 base not matched to a gene. The full variable domain, completed using reference TRBV5-1 and TRBJ1-4, is KAGVTQTPRYLIKTRGQQVTLSCSPISGHRSVSWYQQTPGQGLQFLFEYFSETQRNKGNFPGRFSGRQFSNSRSEMNVSTLELGDSALYLCASSFQGAEKLFFGSGTQLSVL.

The CDR3 region has the DNA TGCGCCAGCAGCTTCGGGACAGGGATTGGCTACACCTTC. As protein: CASSFGTGIGYTF. This chain links TRBV5-1 with TRBJ1-2; 9 nucleotides agree with TRBD1. V lost 2 bases and J lost 7; bases outside the gene matches: 3. The germline CDR1 and CDR2 sequences are SGHRS and YFSETQ. There are 13 residues in the CDR3.

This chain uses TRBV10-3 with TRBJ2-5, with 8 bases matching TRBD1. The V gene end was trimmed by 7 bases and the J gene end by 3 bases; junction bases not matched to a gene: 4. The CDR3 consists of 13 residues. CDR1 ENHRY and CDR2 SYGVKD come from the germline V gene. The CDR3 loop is CAIKDRGEETQYF. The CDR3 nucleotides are TGTGCCATCAAAGACAGGGGCGAAGAGACCCAGTACTTC.

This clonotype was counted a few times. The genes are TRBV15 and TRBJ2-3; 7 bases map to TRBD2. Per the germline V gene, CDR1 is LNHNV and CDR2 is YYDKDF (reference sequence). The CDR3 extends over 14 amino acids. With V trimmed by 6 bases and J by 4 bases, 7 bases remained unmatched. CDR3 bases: TGTGCCACCAGGAGACAGCGGGGCTCAGATACGCAGTATTTT. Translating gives CATRRQRGSDTQYF. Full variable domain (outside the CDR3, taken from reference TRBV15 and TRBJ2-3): DAMVIQNPRYQVTQFGKPVTLSCSQTLNHNVMYWYQQKSSQAPKLLFHYYDKDFNNEADTPDNFQSRRPNTSFCFLDIRSPGLGDTAMYLCATRRQRGSDTQYFGPGTRLTVL.

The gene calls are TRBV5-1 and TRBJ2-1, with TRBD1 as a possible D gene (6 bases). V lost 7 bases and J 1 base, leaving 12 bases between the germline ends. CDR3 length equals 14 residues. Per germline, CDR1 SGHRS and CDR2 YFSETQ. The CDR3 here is CASRRGVSYNEQFF. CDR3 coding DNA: TGCGCCAGCCGCAGGGGCGTATCCTACAATGAGCAGTTCTTC.

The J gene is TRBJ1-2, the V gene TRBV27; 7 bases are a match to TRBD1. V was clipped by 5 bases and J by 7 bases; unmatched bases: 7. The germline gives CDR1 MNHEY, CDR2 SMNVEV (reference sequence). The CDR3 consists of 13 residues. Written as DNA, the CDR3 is TGTGCCAGCAGTCAACAGGGGATCGGTGGCTACACCTTC. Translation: CASSQQGIGGYTF.

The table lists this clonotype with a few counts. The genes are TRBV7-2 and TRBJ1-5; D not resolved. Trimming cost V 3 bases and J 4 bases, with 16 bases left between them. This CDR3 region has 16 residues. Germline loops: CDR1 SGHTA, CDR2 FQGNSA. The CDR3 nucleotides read TGTGCCAGCAGCTTCGGAGGCAGACTAGGAAATCAGCCCCAGCATTTT. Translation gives CASSFGGRLGNQPQHF. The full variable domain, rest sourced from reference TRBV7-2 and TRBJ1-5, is GAGVSQSPSNKVTEKGKDVELRCDPISGHTALYWYRQSLGQGLEFLIYFQGNSAPDKSGLPSDRFSAERTGGSVSTLTIQRTQQEDSAVYLCASSFGGRLGNQPQHFGDGTRLSIL.

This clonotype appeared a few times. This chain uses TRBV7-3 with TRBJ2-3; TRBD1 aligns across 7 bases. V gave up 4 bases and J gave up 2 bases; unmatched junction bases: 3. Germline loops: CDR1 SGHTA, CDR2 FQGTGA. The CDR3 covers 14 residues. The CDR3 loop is CASSSQGYTDTQYF. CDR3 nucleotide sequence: TGTGCCAGCAGCTCACAGGGGTACACAGATACGCAGTATTTT.

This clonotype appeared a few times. CDR3 coding DNA: TGCAGCGTGACAGGGCCGCTAGGACATAATGAAAAACTGTTTTTT. It translates to CSVTGPLGHNEKLFF. The chain couples TRBV29-1 to TRBJ1-4; 7 nucleotides agree with TRBD1. This CDR3 region has 15 residues. V shed 6 bases, J shed 4 bases, and the junction held 11 bases outside the gene matches. The germline CDR1 and CDR2 sequences are SQVTM and ANQGSEA.

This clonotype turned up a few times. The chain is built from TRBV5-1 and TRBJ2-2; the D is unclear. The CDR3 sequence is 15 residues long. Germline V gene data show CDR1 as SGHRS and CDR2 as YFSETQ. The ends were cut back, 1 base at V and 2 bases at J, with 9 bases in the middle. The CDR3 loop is CASSLIVGNTGELFF. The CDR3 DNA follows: TGCGCCAGCAGCTTGATCGTCGGAAACACCGGGGAGCTGTTTTTT.

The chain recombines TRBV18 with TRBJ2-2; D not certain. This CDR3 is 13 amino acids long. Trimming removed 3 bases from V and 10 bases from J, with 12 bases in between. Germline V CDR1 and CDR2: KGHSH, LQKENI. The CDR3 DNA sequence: TGTGCCAGCTCACCGGGTAGGGCCGAGGAGCTGTTTTTT. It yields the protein CASSPGRAEELFF.

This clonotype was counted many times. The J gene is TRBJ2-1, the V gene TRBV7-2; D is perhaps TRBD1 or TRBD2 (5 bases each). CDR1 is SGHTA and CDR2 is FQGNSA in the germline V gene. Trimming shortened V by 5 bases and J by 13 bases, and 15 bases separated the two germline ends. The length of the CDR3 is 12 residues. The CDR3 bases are TGTGCCAGCAGCCGGGACCAGAGCCCTCAGTTCTTC. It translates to CASSRDQSPQFF.

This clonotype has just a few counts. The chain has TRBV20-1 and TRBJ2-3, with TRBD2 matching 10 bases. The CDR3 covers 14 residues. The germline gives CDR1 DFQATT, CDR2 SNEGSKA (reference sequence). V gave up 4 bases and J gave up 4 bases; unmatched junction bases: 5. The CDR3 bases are TGCAGTGCTAAGCGGGGGGGCGCGGCAGATACGCAGTATTTT. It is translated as CSAKRGGAADTQYF.

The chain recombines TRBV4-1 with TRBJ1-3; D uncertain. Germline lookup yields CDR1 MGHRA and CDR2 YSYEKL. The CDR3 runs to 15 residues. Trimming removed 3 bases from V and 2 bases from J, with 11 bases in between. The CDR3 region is CASSHLGSPGNTIYF. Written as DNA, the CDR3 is TGCGCCAGCAGCCACCTCGGGTCCCCTGGAAACACCATATATTTT.

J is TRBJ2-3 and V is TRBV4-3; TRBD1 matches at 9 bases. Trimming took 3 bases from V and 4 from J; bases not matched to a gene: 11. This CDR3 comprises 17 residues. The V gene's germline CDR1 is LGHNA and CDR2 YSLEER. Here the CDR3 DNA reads TGCGCCAGCAGCCAGGAGACAGGGGGTCTGGGCGCAGATACGCAGTATTTT. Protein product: CASSQETGGLGADTQYF.

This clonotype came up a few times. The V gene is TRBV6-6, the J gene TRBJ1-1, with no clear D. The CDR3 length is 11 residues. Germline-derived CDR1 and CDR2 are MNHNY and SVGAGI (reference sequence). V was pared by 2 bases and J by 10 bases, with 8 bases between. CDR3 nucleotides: TGTGCCAGCAGTTACCGGGGAGGAGCTTTCTTT. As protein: CASSYRGGAFF.